This T cell receptor (beta chain) originates from a study of T cell changes during pregnancy in multiple sclerosis. Profiling relied on immunoSEQ multiplex PCR, and the TCRdb table lists in-frame clones only, not all of them. The table shows roughly 64,000 clones, with under 95% occurring only once. Per germline, CDR1 MNHNS and CDR2 SASEGT. V shed 6 bases and J 4 bases; nucleotides not matched to a gene: 6. The CDR3 runs 13 residues. The V gene is TRBV6-1, the J gene TRBJ2-7; TRBD2 agrees at 7 bases. The TCR sequence derives from a female donor with multiple sclerosis, enrolled in a pregnancy study. The sequenced sample was peripheral blood, obtained in the second trimester of pregnancy. The CDR3 DNA is TGTGCCAGCAGCGGGGGGACTTGGTACGAGCAGTACTTC. Protein product: CASSGGTWYEQYF.